This TCR beta chain was sequenced in a study of cytomegalovirus exposure and HLA in healthy donors. The study, taken as a whole, reports: The study designated 150 or so TCR beta chains cytomegalovirus-associated. When a later analysis was performed, an Asian-associated ancestry cluster reportedly had fewer N-insertions than the roughly 700-donor mean. High specificity and sensitivity for cytomegalovirus status were reported for the classifier.

Germline V lookup: CDR1 SGHTS, CDR2 YDEGEE. The CDR3 has 15 residues. V was pared by 5 bases and J by 2 bases, with 14 bases between. About this clone itself: As yet, its antigen is unknown.

The PCR contained 60 Vbeta and 13 Jbeta primers. As handled by the study authors: An analysis performed later counted roughly 79 million unique TCR beta chains (around 11 million of them shared). Sequencing was performed with immunoSEQ multiplex PCR; in TCRdb, only in-frame clones are kept and a portion is missing. The V and J calls and clone size were taken over from that table, and D and trimming were inferred from the DNA. The data hold hundreds of thousands of clones, with around nine tenths observed a single time. The chain has TRBV5-8 and TRBJ1-5, with D uncertain. This clonotype originated in a woman between 18 and 30 years old in good health and CMV-seronegative. Sequencing was done on a sample of PBMCs. The CDR3 loop is CASRLSGDGNQPQHF. As DNA, the CDR3 is TGTGCCAGCAGACTATCGGGAGATGGCAATCAGCCCCAGCATTTT.